The 20 T cell receptor beta chains below come from one sample, sequenced in a study of CD8+CD57+ T cells in acquired aplastic anemia. Genomic DNA provided the template from which TCR beta VDJ and CDR3 profiles were obtained. TCRdb ran MiXCR on the reads and lists one entry per CDR3 protein. The repertoire holds approximately 32,000 distinct CDR3 sequences, with 75% to 85% as singletons. Material for sequencing was sorted CD4+, CD8+, or CD8+CD57+ T cells (not recorded which) from PBMCs. The receptor source for this set is a human donor in good health, serving as a control.

The chain employs TRBV2 and TRBJ1-5; 7 bases align to TRBD1. V lost 7 bases, J lost 0 bases, and 3 bases stayed unmatched. In germline, CDR1 is SNHLY, CDR2 FYNNEI. There are 14 residues in the CDR3. The CDR3 region is CASKGGGSNQPQHF. The CDR3 DNA follows: TGTGCCAGCAAAGGGGGCGGTAGCAATCAGCCCCAGCATTTT. The whole variable domain, filled in from reference TRBV2 and TRBJ1-5, reads EPEVTQTPSHQVTQMGQEVILRCVPISNHLYFYWYRQILGQKVEFLVSFYNNEISEKSEIFDDQFSVERPDGSNFTLKIRSTKLEDSAMYFCASKGGGSNQPQHFGDGTRLSIL.

The genes are TRBV24-1 and TRBJ2-1; 14 positions match TRBD2. Trimming at V came to 7 bases and at J to 3 bases, leaving 1 base not matched to a gene. CDR1 is KGHDR, CDR2 SFDVKD, per germline. This CDR3 has 15 amino acids. Here the CDR3 reads CATRGTSGSYNEQFF. CDR3 nucleotide sequence: TGTGCCACCAGAGGGACTAGCGGGAGCTACAATGAGCAGTTCTTC.

The V call is TRBV25-1, the J call TRBJ2-5; D perhaps matches TRBD1 (6 bases). CDR3 length: 12 amino acids. The germline CDR1 and CDR2 sequences are MGHDK and SYGVNS. V was trimmed by 8 bases and J by 2 bases, leaving 9 bases between them. In DNA form, the CDR3 reads TGTGCCAGCGTAGACAGGCAAGAGACCCAGTACTTC. Encoded protein: CASVDRQETQYF.

The chain recombines TRBV10-3 with TRBJ2-7; TRBD2 agrees at 11 bases. Gene TRBJ2-5 matches the end of the DNA better, so the J call may be wrong. The V gene's germline CDR1 is ENHRY and CDR2 SYGVKD. CDR3 length: 14 amino acids. The DNA of the CDR3 is TGTGCCATCAGCTCACTAGCGGGGGAAGAGACCCAGTACTTC. As protein: CAISSLAGEETQYF.

The rearrangement uses TRBV19 and TRBJ1-2, with D perhaps TRBD1 (5 bases). In germline, CDR1 is LNHDA, CDR2 SQIVND (reference sequence). V was pared by 5 bases and J by 5 bases, with 24 bases between. The CDR3 loop spans 17 amino acids. CDR3: CASSYYHQGATIYGYTF. CDR3 bases: TGTGCCAGTAGTTATTATCATCAGGGAGCGACGATTTATGGCTACACCTTC.

The chain has TRBV19 and TRBJ1-2; D unclear. The CDR3 runs 15 residues. Deletions cut 0 bases from V and 4 bases from J, with 12 bases between. From germline, CDR1 is LNHDA and CDR2 SQIVND (reference sequence). The CDR3 reads CASSIERNRGYGYTF. CDR3 nucleotides: TGTGCCAGTAGTATAGAGAGGAACAGAGGCTATGGCTACACCTTC. The whole variable domain, remainder taken from reference TRBV19 and TRBJ1-2, is DGGITQSPKYLFRKEGQNVTLSCEQNLNHDAMYWYRQDPGQGLRLIYYSQIVNDFQKGDIAEGYSVSREKKESFPLTVTSAQKNPTAFYLCASSIERNRGYGYTFGSGTRLTVV.

In this sample, this clonotype turned up a few times. This chain joins TRBV29-1 and TRBJ2-7; 7 nucleotides align to TRBD1. The CDR3 extends over 13 amino acids. Per the germline V gene, CDR1 is SQVTM and CDR2 is ANQGSEA. V lost 3 bases to trimming and J lost 7 bases; unmatched junction nucleotides: 9. CDR3 loop: CSVDELRQGEQYF. As DNA, the CDR3 is TGCAGCGTTGACGAGCTGAGACAGGGTGAGCAGTACTTC.

CDR3 DNA: TGTGCCAGTAGTTTGGGACAGGGAGCGACAGATACGCAGTATTTT. The encoded protein is CASSLGQGATDTQYF. The chain couples TRBV19 to TRBJ2-3; TRBD1 aligns across 9 bases. Germline-derived CDR1 and CDR2 are LNHDA and SQIVND (reference sequence). The length of the CDR3 is 15 residues. V shed 5 bases, J shed 3 bases, and the junction held 6 bases outside the gene matches.

CDR3: CASESGTSHNNQPQHF. DNA for the CDR3: TGTGCCTCCGAATCCGGGACATCTCATAACAATCAGCCCCAGCATTTT. The chain couples TRBV2 to TRBJ1-5, with a tentative D call TRBD1 (6 bases). The germline CDR1 and CDR2 sequences are SNHLY and FYNNEI. Between the trimmed V and J ends, which lost 11 bases and 3 bases, there was a span of 23 bases. The CDR3 contains 16 residues.

This chain connects TRBV9 to TRBJ1-2; tentative D call: TRBD1 (6 bases). V lost 4 bases and J lost 6, with 10 bases in between. The CDR3 loop spans 12 amino acids. Germline assignment: CDR1 SGDLS and CDR2 YYNGEE. CDR3 in DNA: TGTGCCAGCAGCTTGGGGGGCAATGGCTACACCTTC. Protein: CASSLGGNGYTF. The full variable domain, with the rest looked up from reference TRBV9 and TRBJ1-2, is DSGVTQTPKHLITATGQRVTLRCSPRSGDLSVYWYQQSLDQGLQFLIQYYNGEERAKGNILERFSAQQFPDLHSELNLSSLELGDSALYFCASSLGGNGYTFGSGTRLTVV.

The chain links TRBV2 to TRBJ1-1, with no clear D. V gave up 4 bases and J gave up 4 bases, with 4 bases separating them. Germline CDR1 SNHLY, CDR2 FYNNEI. The CDR3 sequence is 11 residues long. This chain's CDR3 is CASSGTTEAFF. For the CDR3, the DNA is TGTGCCAGCAGTGGGACCACTGAAGCTTTCTTT.

The chain carries TRBV24-1 and TRBJ2-7; the match to TRBD1 covers 9 bases. The junction had 11 bases not matched to a gene; V was cut back by 3 bases and J by 3 bases. Germline V gene lookup returns CDR1 KGHDR and CDR2 SFDVKD. There are 17 residues in the CDR3. CDR3 residues: CATSDHRQGQGNYEQYF. The CDR3 DNA is TGTGCCACCAGTGATCATCGTCAAGGACAGGGGAACTACGAGCAGTACTTC.

The rearrangement joins TRBV11-2 to TRBJ1-6, with a weak D call TRBD1 (5 bases). The length of the CDR3 is 13 residues. Germline V gene data show CDR1 as SGHAT and CDR2 as FQNNGV. The V gene lost 9 bases and the J gene lost 6 bases, with 12 bases spanning the gap. CDR3 protein: CASGPGGNSPLHF. The CDR3 coding sequence is TGTGCCAGTGGACCTGGGGGTAATTCACCCCTCCACTTT.

The J gene is TRBJ2-1, the V gene TRBV7-8; 10 bases agree with TRBD2. CDR1 is SGHVS, CDR2 FQNEAQ, per germline. V was pared by 2 bases and J by 2 bases, with 3 bases of the junction left unmatched. The CDR3 is 16 amino acids. This CDR3 reads CASSLTSGDAYNEQFF. CDR3 DNA: TGTGCCAGCAGCTTAACTAGCGGGGACGCCTACAATGAGCAGTTCTTC.

On this clonotype: At one end, the junction sequence differs from germline, possibly due to a read error. This chain connects TRBV10-3 to TRBJ2-2; D is perhaps TRBD2 (6 bases). The CDR3 totals 15 residues. Germline CDR1 and CDR2: ENHRY and SYGVKD. The CDR3 reads CAIGESRGRTGELFF. The CDR3 DNA follows: TGTGCCATCGGTGAGTCGCGGGGTCGCACCGGGGAGCTGTTTTTT.

The chain joins TRBV7-9 to TRBJ2-7, with TRBD1 matching over 8 bases. CDR3 length: 14 residues. Per germline, CDR1 SEHNR and CDR2 FQNEAQ (reference sequence). After removal of 7 bases from V and 5 bases from J, the junction contained 10 bases not matched to a gene. In DNA form, the CDR3 reads TGTGCCAGCACCCACAGACAGGGGTACGACGAGCAGTACTTC. Its translation: CASTHRQGYDEQYF.

CDR3 amino acids: CSSAGDSGGASEQFF. The CDR3 DNA is TGCAGCTCCGCCGGTGATAGCGGGGGGGCAAGTGAGCAGTTCTTC. The chain employs TRBV29-1 and TRBJ2-1; 11 nucleotides line up with TRBD2. The germline V gene encodes CDR1 SQVTM and CDR2 ANQGSEA. CDR3 length: 15 residues. J was trimmed by 9 bases and V by 8 bases; bases with no gene match: 15.

As concerns this clonotype: A junction end diverges from the germline sequence, so it may reflect a read error. J is TRBJ2-3 and V is TRBV15; TRBD2 matches 11 bases. Looked up from germline, CDR1 is LNHNV and CDR2 is YYDKDF (reference sequence). The CDR3 runs 18 residues. This CDR3 is CATSRDSGGASSTDTRYF. CDR3 DNA sequence: TGTGCCACCAGCAGAGATAGCGGGGGGGCTTCCAGCACAGATACGCGGTATTTT. Full variable domain (missing parts from reference TRBV15 and TRBJ2-3): DAMVIQNPRYQVTQFGKPVTLSCSQTLNHNVMYWYQQKSSQAPKLLFHYYDKDFNNEADTPDNFQSRRPNTSFCFLDIRSPGLGDTAMYLCATSRDSGGASSTDTRYFGPGTRLTVL.

In this sample, this clonotype turned up a few times. The chain links TRBV19 to TRBJ2-7, with TRBD1 identical over 9 bases. V lost 2 bases and J lost 5; bases outside the gene matches: 13. Germline lookup yields CDR1 LNHDA and CDR2 SQIVND (reference sequence). The CDR3 runs to 17 residues. CDR3 protein: CASSISSPGQGFNEQYF. The CDR3 region has the DNA TGTGCCAGTAGTATATCTTCCCCGGGACAGGGTTTCAACGAGCAGTACTTC.

The V call is TRBV9, the J call TRBJ1-5; no definite D call. Germline CDR1 and CDR2: SGDLS and YYNGEE. V was pared by 4 bases and J by 0 bases, with 11 bases between. CDR3 length: 15 residues. Written as DNA, the CDR3 is TGTGCCAGCAGCTCAACACCAGATAGCAATCAGCCCCAGCATTTT. Translated, it gives CASSSTPDSNQPQHF.